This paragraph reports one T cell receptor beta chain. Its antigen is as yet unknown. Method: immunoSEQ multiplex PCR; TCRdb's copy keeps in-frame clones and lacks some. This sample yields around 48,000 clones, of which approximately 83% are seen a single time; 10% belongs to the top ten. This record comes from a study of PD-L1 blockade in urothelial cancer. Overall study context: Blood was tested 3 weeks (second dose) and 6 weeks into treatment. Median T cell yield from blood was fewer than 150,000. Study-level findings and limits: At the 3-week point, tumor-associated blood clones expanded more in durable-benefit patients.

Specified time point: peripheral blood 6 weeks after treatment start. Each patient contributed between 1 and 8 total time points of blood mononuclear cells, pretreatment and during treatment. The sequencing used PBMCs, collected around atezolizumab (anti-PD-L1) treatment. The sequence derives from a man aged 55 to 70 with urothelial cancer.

CDR3 in amino acids: CASSHIIGLAGGLYNEQFF. The DNA for the CDR3 is TGTGCCAGCAGTCACATCATCGGACTAGCGGGGGGGCTATACAATGAGCAGTTCTTC. The chain uses TRBV7-6 and TRBJ2-1, with 15 positions matching TRBD2. The CDR3 length is 19 residues. Germline assignment: CDR1 SGHVS and CDR2 FNYEAQ. V shed 6 bases, J shed 4 bases, and the junction held 13 bases outside the gene matches. The entire variable domain, with the rest obtained from reference TRBV7-6 and TRBJ2-1, is as follows: GAGVSQSPRYKVTKRGQDVALRCDPISGHVSLYWYRQALGQGPEFLTYFNYEAQQDKSGLPNDRFSAERPEGSISTLTIQRTEQRDSAMYRCASSHIIGLAGGLYNEQFFGPGTRLTVL.